This is a list of T cell receptor beta chains from one sample in a study of blood T cell repertoires in COVID-19. Assay used: immunoSEQ multiplex PCR; TCRdb lists only in-frame clones, some missing. The table includes approximately 240,000 clones, 80% to 95% detected once. The sample consisted of peripheral blood. These receptors were obtained from a man aged 25-40 years with COVID-19, enrolled during active disease. The CDR3 runs from the conserved cysteine through the conserved F or W. D genes are given only for firm matches. Only some rows state a clone size, as once, few, many or a class for expanded clones.

>-|-|TRBJ2-1|TRBV19
TGTGCCAGTAGTATTAGGGGTGTCCTAGTCGGGAGTGATGAGCAGTTCTTC
CASSIRGVLVGSDEQFF
>once|TRBD2|TRBJ2-7|TRBV30
TGTGCCTGGAGTGTAGCGGGGGGCGAATACGAGCAGTACTTC
CAWSVAGGEYEQYF
>-|-|TRBJ1-6|TRBV7-2
TGTGCCAGCAGCTTAATAAACCAGAATAATTCACCCCTCCACTTT
CASSLINQNNSPLHF
>-|TRBD1|TRBJ2-7|TRBV19
TGTGCCAGTAGTAGAAGGGACAGCTCCTACGAGCAGTACTTC
CASSRRDSSYEQYF
>once|-|TRBJ1-1|TRBV4-1
TGCGCCAGCAGCCATCCTGACAGGCTGAACACTGAAGCTTTCTTT
CASSHPDRLNTEAFF
>few|-|TRBJ2-7|TRBV7-9
TGTGCCAGCAGCTCAGAAGGAGGGCGGACACCCGCCTACGAGCAGTACTTC
CASSSEGGRTPAYEQYF
>-|TRBD2|TRBJ2-3|TRBV11-1
TGTGCCAGCAGCTTAGAAGGCGGCGGGGGTTATACGCAGTATTTT
CASSLEGGGGYTQYF
>-|TRBD1|TRBJ2-1|TRBV6-5
TGTGCCAGCAGCCCGGGGACAGGGGCCTACAATGAGCAGTTCTTC
CASSPGTGAYNEQFF
>many|-|TRBJ1-5|TRBV9
TGTGCCAGCAGCGCTACAGATAGCAATCAGCCCCAGCATTTT
CASSATDSNQPQHF
>-|TRBD1|TRBJ1-2|TRBV5-4
TGTGCCAGCAGCCAGGACAGGGCCGGTGGCTACACCTTC
CASSQDRAGGYTF
>-|-|TRBJ1-2|TRBV28
TGTGCCAGCAGACAGCCATCTCGGCGCGCCTATGGCTACACCTTC
CASRQPSRRAYGYTF
>-|-|TRBJ2-3|TRBV19
TGTGCCAGTAGTCTCCGACCTAGGACAGATACGCAGTATTTT
CASSLRPRTDTQYF
>-|TRBD1|TRBJ1-5|TRBV4-1
TGCGCCAGCAGCCAAGTTGGGACAGGGTTCGATCCCCAGCATTTT
CASSQVGTGFDPQHF
>-|TRBD1|TRBJ2-1|TRBV5-1
TGCGCCAGCAGCTCGGGACAGCACACACCCTACAATGAGCAGTTCTTC
CASSSGQHTPYNEQFF
>-|-|TRBJ2-5|TRBV10-2
TGCGCCAGCAGTGGGGGGGATGGGGAAGAGACCCAGTACTTC
CASSGGDGEETQYF